The 11 T cell receptor beta chains below were found in one sample sequenced in a study of CD4 T cells in relation to SARS-CoV-2 and coronaviruses. Unexposed donor CD4+ T cells date from 2011-2018, before the COVID-19 pandemic. After ten to eleven days of culture, CD4+ T cells were isolated. This table comes from immunoSEQ multiplex PCR, and its TCRdb copy is limited to in-frame clones, with some not included. The table shows around 18,000 clones, with nearly 75% occurring only once. Antigens for these TCRs are unknown. The sample comprised CD4+ T cells from PBMCs, cultured in vitro. These receptors were taken from a human donor in good health.

The gene calls are TRBV18 and TRBJ2-5; TRBD2 might be the D (6 bases). The CDR3 runs to 17 residues. V dropped 5 bases and J dropped 4 bases, with 23 bases sitting between them. CDR1 is KGHSH, CDR2 LQKENI, per germline. The CDR3 spells CASSLAGTTFGIETQYF. In nucleotides, the CDR3 is TGTGCCAGCTCATTGGCGGGAACTACCTTCGGAATAGAGACCCAGTACTTC.

This chain connects TRBV10-3 to TRBJ1-3, with 7 bases identical to TRBD1. V lost 0 bases, J lost 2 bases, and 7 bases stayed unmatched. The germline gives CDR1 ENHRY, CDR2 SYGVKD. The CDR3 is 17 amino acids. CDR3 bases: TGTGCCATCAGTGAGTCGGGGCAGGGGGTTCCTGGAAACACCATATATTTT. It specifies CAISESGQGVPGNTIYF.

V usage is TRBV7-9 and J usage is TRBJ2-5; 10 bases map to TRBD2. CDR1 is SEHNR, CDR2 FQNEAQ, per germline (reference sequence). V trimming: 1 base; J trimming: 5 bases; junction bases outside the gene matches: 10. CDR3 length equals 17 residues. CDR3 protein: CASSLVLASGSAETQYF. Written as DNA, the CDR3 is TGTGCCAGCAGCTTAGTCCTTGCTAGCGGGAGCGCGGAGACCCAGTACTTC. The complete variable domain, with remaining parts taken from reference TRBV7-9 and TRBJ2-5, reads DTGVSQNPRHKITKRGQNVTFRCDPISEHNRLYWYRQTLGQGPEFLTYFQNEAQLEKSRLLSDRFSAERPKGSFSTLEIQRTEQGDSAMYLCASSLVLASGSAETQYFGPGTRLLVL.

The chain recombines TRBV2 with TRBJ1-1; D remains unclear. The V and J ends lost 4 bases and 1 base respectively, with 10 bases between them. Germline V gene lookup returns CDR1 SNHLY and CDR2 FYNNEI. The CDR3 totals 14 residues. CDR3 DNA: TGTGCCAGCAGTGCCTACACCGGGAACACTGAAGCTTTCTTT. This encodes CASSAYTGNTEAFF. Full variable domain (remainder filled in from reference TRBV2 and TRBJ1-1): EPEVTQTPSHQVTQMGQEVILRCVPISNHLYFYWYRQILGQKVEFLVSFYNNEISEKSEIFDDQFSVERPDGSNFTLKIRSTKLEDSAMYFCASSAYTGNTEAFFGQGTRLTVV.

This clone was seen a few times. The rearrangement uses TRBV30 and TRBJ2-1; possibly TRBD1 or TRBD2 for D (5 bases each). CDR3 size: 13 residues. The V end was cut by 1 base, the J end by 12 bases, with 16 bases between. CDR1 and CDR2 from the germline V gene are GTSNPN and SVGIG (reference sequence). The CDR3 sequence is CAWSEGTLLGQFF. The CDR3 coding sequence is TGTGCCTGGAGTGAAGGGACCCTCTTAGGGCAGTTCTTC.

The chain employs TRBV7-9 and TRBJ2-3; 11 bases line up with TRBD2. The CDR3 extends over 19 amino acids. J gave up 4 bases and V 5 bases, and 17 bases lay outside the gene matches. Germline V gene data show CDR1 as SEHNR and CDR2 as FQNEAQ (reference sequence). The CDR3 protein is CASSPSLLAGVLAADTQYF. The CDR3 region has the DNA TGTGCCAGCAGCCCCTCCTTACTAGCGGGAGTCCTAGCGGCAGATACGCAGTATTTT. Filled out from reference TRBV7-9 and TRBJ2-3, the complete variable domain reads DTGVSQNPRHKITKRGQNVTFRCDPISEHNRLYWYRQTLGQGPEFLTYFQNEAQLEKSRLLSDRFSAERPKGSFSTLEIQRTEQGDSAMYLCASSPSLLAGVLAADTQYFGPGTRLTVL.

The V and J genes are TRBV2 and TRBJ2-6; D gene ambiguous. The V gene's germline CDR1 is SNHLY and CDR2 FYNNEI. Trimming took 3 bases from V and 0 from J, leaving 9 bases between them. The CDR3 contains 16 residues. In nucleotides, the CDR3 is TGTGCCAGCAGTGACTCCAGACTCTCTGGGGCCAACGTCCTGACTTTC. Its protein product is CASSDSRLSGANVLTF.

CDR3 in amino acids: CASSSTGGEEKLFF. The CDR3 DNA sequence: TGCGCCAGCAGCTCGACAGGGGGGGAAGAAAAACTGTTTTTT. This chain uses TRBV5-1 with TRBJ1-4; 9 bases are a match to TRBD1. Germline loops: CDR1 SGHRS, CDR2 YFSETQ. V dropped 3 bases and J dropped 8; count of bases not matched to a gene: 5. CDR3 length: 14 residues.

The genes are TRBV20-1 and TRBJ2-7; possibly TRBD2 for D (6 bases). With 8 bases removed from V and 5 bases from J, the gap between germline ends came to 13 bases. This CDR3 comprises 11 residues. CDR1 and CDR2 from the germline V gene are DFQATT and SNEGSKA (reference sequence). CDR3 region: CSTKSGHEQYF. The CDR3 DNA reads as TGCAGTACAAAGAGCGGGCACGAGCAGTACTTC.

J is TRBJ1-5 and V is TRBV4-1; D remains unclear. CDR3 length equals 17 residues. The V and J ends lost 0 bases and 2 bases respectively, with 14 bases between them. Germline CDR1 reads MGHRA; CDR2 reads YSYEKL. CDR3 bases: TGCGCCAGCAGCCAAGAAGGGCCGCGGGCGGGCAATCAGCCCCAGCATTTT. Encoded protein: CASSQEGPRAGNQPQHF.

The rearrangement uses TRBV5-5 and TRBJ2-7, with TRBD1 as a possible D gene (5 bases). Germline V gives CDR1 SGHKS, CDR2 YYEKEE (reference sequence). Trimming removed 1 base at V and 2 bases at J, with 13 bases between. This CDR3 region has 15 residues. The CDR3 DNA is TGTGCCAGCAGCTTGTATCAGGGCTTCACCTACGAGCAGTACTTC. This encodes CASSLYQGFTYEQYF. Full variable domain (outside the CDR3, taken from reference TRBV5-5 and TRBJ2-7): DAGVTQSPTHLIKTRGQQVTLRCSPISGHKSVSWYQQVLGQGPQFIFQYYEKEERGRGNFPDRFSARQFPNYSSELNVNALLLGDSALYLCASSLYQGFTYEQYFGPGTRLTVT.